The rows below give T cell receptor beta chains drawn from one sample of a study of blood T cell repertoires in COVID-19. Here immunoSEQ multiplex PCR was the method, and the copy in TCRdb shows in-frame clones only, minus some. The sample shows hundreds of thousands of clones, approximately 86% of them seen only once. The sample consisted of peripheral blood. Receptors were obtained from a woman in her 70s with COVID-19, enrolled during active disease. The CDR3 runs from the conserved cysteine through the conserved F or W. D genes are given only for firm matches. Clone size is shown for a subset of rows, as once, few, many or a class of expanded clone.

CSVARADYGYTF TGCAGCGTTGCGCGGGCTGACTATGGCTACACCTTC NA 12 once TRBJ1-2 TRBV29-1
CASSLGTAGGYEQYF TGTGCCAGCAGTTTGGGGACAGCCGGAGGCTACGAGCAGTACTTC TRBD1 15 few TRBJ2-7 TRBV27
CASSRQGPSYEQYF TGTGCCAGCAGCAGACAGGGACCCTCCTACGAGCAGTACTTC TRBD1 14 NA TRBJ2-7 TRBV7-2
CASSFSLTGNTEAFF TGTGCCAGCAGTTTCTCACTAACAGGGAACACTGAAGCTTTCTTT NA 15 NA TRBJ1-1 TRBV6-6
CASSSGYSNQPQHF TGTGCCAGCAGTTCAGGGTATAGCAATCAGCCCCAGCATTTT NA 14 NA TRBJ1-5 TRBV28
CASSLRDRPKLFF TGTGCCAGCAGCTTAAGGGACAGGCCTAAACTGTTTTTT TRBD1 13 NA TRBJ1-4 TRBV7-9
CAWREGYEQYF TGTGCCTGGAGAGAGGGTTACGAGCAGTACTTC NA 11 few TRBJ2-7 TRBV30
CASVIDGGSSYNEQFF TGTGCCAGCGTTATAGACGGGGGAAGCTCCTACAATGAGCAGTTCTTC NA 16 NA TRBJ2-1 TRBV2
CASSQGQGRGSPLHF TGTGCCAGCAGCCAAGGGCAGGGGCGAGGTTCACCCCTCCACTTT NA 15 NA TRBJ1-6 TRBV3-1/TRBV3-2
CASSPPPGGRGYTF TGTGCCAGCAGCCCTCCCCCGGGGGGCAGGGGCTACACCTTC NA 14 NA TRBJ1-2 TRBV7-3
CASSEAGAPYEQYF TGTGCCAGCAGTGAAGCTGGGGCCCCCTACGAGCAGTACTTC NA 14 NA TRBJ2-7 TRBV6-1
CATQPLLGGGGTEAFF TGTGCCACCCAACCGCTACTTGGAGGGGGAGGGACTGAAGCTTTCTTT NA 16 NA TRBJ1-1 TRBV5-5
CASSLEREIVYEQYF TGTGCCAGCAGCTTAGAGAGGGAGATAGTCTACGAGCAGTACTTC NA 15 few TRBJ2-7 TRBV7-9
CASSPPDNPYNEQFF TGTGCCAGCAGCCCACCCGACAACCCCTACAATGAGCAGTTCTTC NA 15 NA TRBJ2-1 TRBV5-5
CSTWTAPNYGYTF TGCAGCACGTGGACAGCCCCTAACTATGGCTACACCTTC NA 13 NA TRBJ1-2 TRBV29-1
CASTQGQGFNEKLFF TGTGCCAGCACTCAGGGACAGGGCTTTAATGAAAAACTGTTTTTT TRBD1 15 NA TRBJ1-4 TRBV6-6
CASSPTGNEQFF TGTGCCAGCAGCCCCACAGGAAATGAGCAGTTCTTC NA 12 NA TRBJ2-1 TRBV2
CASSADQYTSVRTGELFF TGTGCCAGCAGCGCTGACCAATATACTAGCGTAAGGACCGGGGAGCTGTTTTTT TRBD2 18 NA TRBJ2-2 TRBV9
CASSLVRTEAFF TGTGCCAGCAGCTTGGTCAGGACTGAAGCTTTCTTT NA 12 NA TRBJ1-1 TRBV5-6
CASSLTRVEAFF TGTGCCAGCAGCTTAACCAGGGTGGAAGCTTTCTTT NA 12 NA TRBJ1-1 TRBV7-6
CSGRWEPGNTIYF TGCAGCGGCCGCTGGGAGCCTGGAAACACCATATATTTT NA 13 NA TRBJ1-3 TRBV29-1